The present T cell receptor (beta chain) was sequenced within a study of blood T cell repertoires in COVID-19. Overall study: Some COVID-19 samples were acute and others convalescent; all came from the United States, Italy and Spain.

The method was immunoSEQ multiplex PCR; TCRdb's version includes in-frame clones alone and lacks a portion of them. The sample records a few hundred thousand clones, 80% to 90% being singletons. Participants' reported clinical history set cohort assignment. This CDR3 has 17 amino acids. The germline gives CDR1 ENHRY, CDR2 SYGVKD. The V and J ends lost 0 bases and 1 base, in that order; junction bases with no gene match: 5. This receptor was identified in a man aged 25-45 years who had recovered from COVID-19. The sample consisted of PBMCs or T cells enriched from blood (not recorded which). J is TRBJ1-3 and V is TRBV10-3; 8 bases line up with TRBD1. The CDR3: CAISESRGTGSGNTIYF. CDR3 nucleotides: TGTGCCATCAGTGAGTCGAGGGGGACAGGTTCTGGAAACACCATATATTTT.